Below are 8 T cell receptor beta chains sequenced from a single sample in a study of T cell responses to AZD1222 COVID-19 vaccine. Sequencing was performed with immunoSEQ multiplex PCR; in TCRdb, only in-frame clones are kept and a portion is missing. The table has approximately 110,000 clones, 65% to 90% seen once; the top ten hold 6% to 8%. The material sequenced was peripheral blood, taken on day 0 of AZD1222 vaccination. Every receptor here comes from an adult in good health.

The chain couples TRBV2 to TRBJ1-2; 7 nucleotides align to TRBD1. After removal of 6 bases from V and 7 bases from J, the junction contained 5 bases not matched to a gene. The CDR3 loop spans 12 amino acids. Looked up from germline, CDR1 is SNHLY and CDR2 is FYNNEI. CDR3 sequence (DNA): TGTGCCAGCAGACAGGGGAAATTTGGCTACACCTTC. It yields the protein CASRQGKFGYTF.

The chain carries TRBV7-2 and TRBJ2-2; the match to TRBD1 covers 9 bases. V shed 1 base and J 5 bases; nucleotides not matched to a gene: 2. Per the germline V gene, CDR1 is SGHTA and CDR2 is FQGNSA. CDR3 length: 15 residues. Written as DNA, the CDR3 is TGTGCCAGCAGCTTAGACAGGGGGCGAACCGGGGAGCTGTTTTTT. It is translated as CASSLDRGRTGELFF. The full variable domain, completed using reference TRBV7-2 and TRBJ2-2, is GAGVSQSPSNKVTEKGKDVELRCDPISGHTALYWYRQSLGQGLEFLIYFQGNSAPDKSGLPSDRFSAERTGGSVSTLTIQRTQQEDSAVYLCASSLDRGRTGELFFGEGSRLTVL.

With respect to this clone: Relative to the germline gene, one junction end is altered; a read error may explain this. The chain links TRBV5-1 to TRBJ2-5; TRBD2 matches 9 bases. The CDR3 has 14 amino acids. Germline values: CDR1 SGHRS, CDR2 YFSETQ. CDR3 loop: CASSLQGLAGPEDF. DNA of the CDR3: TGCGCCAGCAGCTTGCAAGGGCTAGCGGGGCCTGAGGACTTC.

This sequence joins TRBV3-1 (or the pseudogene TRBV3-2) and TRBJ1-6, with 7 bases identical to TRBD1. This CDR3 has 15 residues. V lost 1 base and J lost 8; bases outside the gene matches: 5. The V gene's germline CDR1 is LGHDT and CDR2 YNNKEL (reference sequence). The CDR3 region is CASSQGQGRDSPLHF. The CDR3 DNA sequence: TGTGCCAGCAGCCAAGGACAGGGCAGGGATTCACCCCTCCACTTT.

The V call is TRBV11-3, the J call TRBJ2-5, with 11 bases fitting TRBD1. Germline trimming cut 5 bases from V and 5 bases from J; bases unmatched to any gene: 7. Looked up from germline, CDR1 is SGHNT and CDR2 is YENEEA. The CDR3 is 15 residues long. The CDR3 loop reads CASSEGQGAWETQYF. CDR3 bases: TGTGCCAGCAGCGAAGGACAGGGGGCCTGGGAGACCCAGTACTTC.

This chain joins TRBV5-1 and TRBJ2-6; TRBD1 agrees at 7 bases. There are 17 residues in the CDR3. The ends lost 0 bases at V and 0 bases at J; junction bases unmatched: 3. Germline V lookup: CDR1 SGHRS, CDR2 YFSETQ. The CDR3 DNA reads TGCGCCAGCAGCTTGGTCGACAGGGACTCTGGGGCCAACGTCCTGACTTTC. Translation: CASSLVDRDSGANVLTF.

The rearrangement links TRBV9 to TRBJ2-2; 7 nucleotides align to TRBD2. Germline V gives CDR1 SGDLS, CDR2 YYNGEE. Germline trimming cut 0 bases from V and 0 bases from J; bases unmatched to any gene: 5. The CDR3 runs 17 residues. The CDR3 coding sequence is TGTGCCAGCAGCGTAGCGACTAGCAGCGCGAACACCGGGGAGCTGTTTTTT. This translates into CASSVATSSANTGELFF. The full variable domain, rest sourced from reference TRBV9 and TRBJ2-2, is DSGVTQTPKHLITATGQRVTLRCSPRSGDLSVYWYQQSLDQGLQFLIQYYNGEERAKGNILERFSAQQFPDLHSELNLSSLELGDSALYFCASSVATSSANTGELFFGEGSRLTVL.

V usage is TRBV2 and J usage is TRBJ1-5, with unresolved D. Germline CDR1 is SNHLY and CDR2 is FYNNEI. This CDR3 spans 13 amino acids. V lost 1 base, J lost 2 bases, and 3 bases lay in between. As DNA, the CDR3 is TGTGCCAGCAGTGAAGTGGGCAATCAGCCCCAGCATTTT. It yields the protein CASSEVGNQPQHF. Combining the CDR3 with reference TRBV2 and TRBJ1-5 gives the whole variable domain EPEVTQTPSHQVTQMGQEVILRCVPISNHLYFYWYRQILGQKVEFLVSFYNNEISEKSEIFDDQFSVERPDGSNFTLKIRSTKLEDSAMYFCASSEVGNQPQHFGDGTRLSIL.